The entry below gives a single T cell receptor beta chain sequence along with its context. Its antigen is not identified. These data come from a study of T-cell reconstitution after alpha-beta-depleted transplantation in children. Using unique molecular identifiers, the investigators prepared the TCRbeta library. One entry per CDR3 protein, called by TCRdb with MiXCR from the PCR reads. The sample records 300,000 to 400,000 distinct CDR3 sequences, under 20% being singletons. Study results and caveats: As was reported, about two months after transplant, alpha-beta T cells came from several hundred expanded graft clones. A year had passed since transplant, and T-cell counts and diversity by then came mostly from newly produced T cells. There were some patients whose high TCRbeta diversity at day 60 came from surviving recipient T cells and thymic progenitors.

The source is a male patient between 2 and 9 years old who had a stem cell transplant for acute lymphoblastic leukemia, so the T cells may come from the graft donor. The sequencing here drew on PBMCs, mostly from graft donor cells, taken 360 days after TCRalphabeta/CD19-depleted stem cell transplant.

CDR3 region: CASSQDSASNQPQHF. CDR3 nucleotide sequence: TGCGCCAGCAGCCAAGATTCGGCCAGCAATCAGCCCCAGCATTTT. The chain combines TRBV4-1 with TRBJ1-5, with D unresolved. This CDR3 is built from 15 residues. Per the germline V gene, CDR1 is MGHRA and CDR2 is YSYEKL. The V and J ends lost 0 bases and 1 base respectively, with 7 bases between them.